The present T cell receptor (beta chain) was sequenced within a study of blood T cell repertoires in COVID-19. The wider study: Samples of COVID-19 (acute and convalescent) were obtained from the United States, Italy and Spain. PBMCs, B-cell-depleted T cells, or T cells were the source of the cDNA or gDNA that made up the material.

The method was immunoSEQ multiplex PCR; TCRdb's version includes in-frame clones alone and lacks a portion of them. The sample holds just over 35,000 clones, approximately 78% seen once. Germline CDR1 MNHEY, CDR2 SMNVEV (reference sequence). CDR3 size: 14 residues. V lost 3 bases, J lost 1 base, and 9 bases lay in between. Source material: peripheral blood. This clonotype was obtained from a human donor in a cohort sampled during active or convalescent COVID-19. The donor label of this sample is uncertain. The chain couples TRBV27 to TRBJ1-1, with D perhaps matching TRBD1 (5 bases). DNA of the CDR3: TGTGCCAGCAGTTTTGCGGGACGGAACACTGAAGCTTTCTTT. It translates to CASSFAGRNTEAFF.